Below, 15 T cell receptor beta chains from the same sample are listed, as sequenced in a study of PD-1 blockade in classical Hodgkin lymphoma (dated by TCRdb to 2020 to 2022). Library construction relied on the immunoSEQ multiplex PCR assay. TCRdb provides this immuneACCESS table in a form limited to in-frame rearrangements. Some clones are lacking; in checked studies, under half of them reflect an unresolved V gene, and why the rest are absent is not known. The sample table shows 25,000 to 35,000 clones, and roughly 70% are seen once. The ten largest make up around 28% of the sample. This specimen's time point label, per the study, means: cycle 2 day 1 (C2D1) of nivolumab. Every trial patient had relapsed following autologous stem cell transplantation, and prior brentuximab vedotin exposure was what differed among cohorts A, B and C. Here the sequenced sample was peripheral blood mononuclear cells (PBMCs), taken before the second cycle of nivolumab. The receptors originated from a human donor with classical Hodgkin lymphoma.

The chain links TRBV28 to TRBJ1-4; D is uncertain. CDR3 length: 12 amino acids. Trimming took off 3 bases at V and 5 bases at J, with 4 bases between the two ends. Germline V gene data show CDR1 as MDHEN and CDR2 as SYDVKM. CDR3 residues: CASSFPNEKLFF. In DNA, the CDR3 is TGTGCCAGCAGTTTTCCGAATGAAAAACTGTTTTTT.

This rearrangement joins TRBV7-6 to TRBJ2-5; 7 bases are a match to TRBD1. Germline values: CDR1 SGHVS, CDR2 FNYEAQ. The J segment lost 1 base and the V segment lost 3 bases, leaving 5 bases of the junction unmatched. The CDR3 runs to 15 residues. The CDR3 DNA reads TGTGCCAGCAGCTTGACCGGGACAGTCCAAGAGACCCAGTACTTC. Its protein is CASSLTGTVQETQYF.

V and J are TRBV5-4 and TRBJ2-5; D possibly matches TRBD1 or TRBD2 (5 bases each). The CDR3 runs 16 residues. The germline V gene encodes CDR1 SGHNT and CDR2 YYREEE (reference sequence). V was trimmed by 4 bases and J by 1 base, leaving 17 bases between them. CDR3 amino acids: CASSTDPGRIQETQYF. The CDR3 DNA reads TGTGCCAGCAGCACAGACCCGGGACGGATCCAAGAGACCCAGTACTTC.

The chain carries TRBV18 and TRBJ1-2; D is unresolved. Germline V gives CDR1 KGHSH, CDR2 LQKENI. V dropped 2 bases and J dropped 5 bases, with 6 bases sitting between them. The CDR3 is 12 amino acids. DNA for the CDR3: TGTGCCAGCTCACCAGGGAGATATGGCTACACCTTC. Translation: CASSPGRYGYTF. Complete variable domain (other parts from reference TRBV18 and TRBJ1-2): NAGVMQNPRHLVRRRGQEARLRCSPMKGHSHVYWYRQLPEEGLKFMVYLQKENIIDESGMPKERFSAEFPKEGPSILRIQQVVRGDSAAYFCASSPGRYGYTFGSGTRLTVV.

V usage is TRBV10-3 and J usage is TRBJ1-2, with D maybe TRBD1 (6 bases). V was pared by 10 bases and J by 3 bases, with 15 bases between. This CDR3 contains 13 residues. In germline, CDR1 is ENHRY, CDR2 SYGVKD. CDR3 region: CATHRAMDYGYTF. The CDR3 DNA reads TGTGCCACTCACAGGGCCATGGACTATGGCTACACCTTC.

The J gene is TRBJ1-1, the V gene TRBV11-2; the D is unclear. This CDR3 spans 13 amino acids. Germline CDR1 reads SGHAT; CDR2 reads FQNNGV. V was shortened by 1 base and J by 1 base, with 4 bases between the two germline ends. The DNA of the CDR3 is TGTGCCAGCAGCTTAGTAGGGAACACTGAAGCTTTCTTT. It yields the protein CASSLVGNTEAFF.

The chain carries TRBV27 and TRBJ2-1; D not resolved. The CDR3 is 14 residues long. Germline V gene lookup returns CDR1 MNHEY and CDR2 SMNVEV (reference sequence). With 6 bases removed from V and 2 bases from J, the gap between germline ends came to 11 bases. The CDR3 loop reads CASSHRVTYNEQFF. DNA for the CDR3: TGTGCCAGCAGCCACCGGGTCACCTACAATGAGCAGTTCTTC.

The chain joins TRBV5-1 to TRBJ1-1; D not resolved. This CDR3 has 13 residues. The germline gives CDR1 SGHRS, CDR2 YFSETQ. Trimming shortened V by 1 base and J by 0 bases, and 4 bases separated the two germline ends. The CDR3 DNA reads as TGCGCCAGCAGCTTGAACCTGAACACTGAAGCTTTCTTT. Protein: CASSLNLNTEAFF.

This clone occurred a few times. The J gene is TRBJ1-1, the V gene TRBV4-2; tentatively, D is TRBD1 (5 bases). The V and J ends lost 3 bases and 7 bases respectively, with 6 bases between them. The CDR3 is 11 amino acids. Germline-derived CDR1 and CDR2 are LGHNA and YNFKEQ. This CDR3 is CASSQGDEAFF. The CDR3 DNA sequence: TGTGCCAGCAGCCAGGGGGATGAAGCTTTCTTT.

This clone showed up just a few times. This chain uses TRBV18 with TRBJ1-4, with a tentative D call TRBD1 (5 bases). The V end was cut by 3 bases, the J end by 5 bases, with 16 bases between. From germline, CDR1 is KGHSH and CDR2 LQKENI. This CDR3 is 16 amino acids long. The CDR3 DNA is TGTGCCAGCTCACCCCGGTTTGGGGCCAAAAATGAAAAACTGTTTTTT. Translation: CASSPRFGAKNEKLFF. The complete variable domain, with remaining parts taken from reference TRBV18 and TRBJ1-4, reads NAGVMQNPRHLVRRRGQEARLRCSPMKGHSHVYWYRQLPEEGLKFMVYLQKENIIDESGMPKERFSAEFPKEGPSILRIQQVVRGDSAAYFCASSPRFGAKNEKLFFGSGTQLSVL.

The chain links TRBV29-1 to TRBJ1-1; a possible D gene is TRBD1 (5 bases). The CDR3 runs to 13 residues. Germline V gene sequence: CDR1 SQVTM, CDR2 ANQGSEA. Trimming left V 3 bases short and J 5 bases short, with 13 bases between. The CDR3 DNA is TGCAGCGTTGAGAGCGGGGGGGGGACTGAAGCTTTCTTT. It encodes CSVESGGGTEAFF.

The rearrangement joins TRBV30 to TRBJ1-2; D unresolved. Germline V lookup: CDR1 GTSNPN, CDR2 SVGIG (reference sequence). Trimming removed 1 base at V and 3 bases at J, with 9 bases between. There are 13 residues in the CDR3. CDR3 coding DNA: TGTGCCTGGAGTGGCCAGGTAGACTATGGCTACACCTTC. Translation: CAWSGQVDYGYTF.

The CDR3 is CASLGAGPPYGYTF. The DNA for the CDR3 is TGTGCCAGTCTGGGCGCAGGGCCCCCCTATGGCTACACCTTC. V usage is TRBV19 and J usage is TRBJ1-2; perhaps TRBD1 as D (5 bases). The CDR3 runs 14 residues. Germline V gives CDR1 LNHDA, CDR2 SQIVND (reference sequence). V lost 8 bases and J 4 bases, leaving 17 bases between the germline ends. Together with reference TRBV19 and TRBJ1-2, the CDR3 gives the full variable domain: DGGITQSPKYLFRKEGQNVTLSCEQNLNHDAMYWYRQDPGQGLRLIYYSQIVNDFQKGDIAEGYSVSREKKESFPLTVTSAQKNPTAFYLCASLGAGPPYGYTFGSGTRLTVV.

This sequence joins TRBV6-5 and TRBJ1-6; TRBD1 aligns across 7 bases. From germline, CDR1 is MNHEY and CDR2 SVGAGI. Unmatched junction bases numbered 8, after V lost 5 bases and J lost 7 bases. This CDR3 comprises 15 residues. In DNA form, the CDR3 reads TGTGCCAGCAGTATCGTGGACAGGCAAAATTCACCCCTCCACTTT. It specifies CASSIVDRQNSPLHF.

The J gene is TRBJ2-7, the V gene TRBV19, with 7 positions matching TRBD1. The CDR3 has 13 residues. Germline values: CDR1 LNHDA, CDR2 SQIVND (reference sequence). J was trimmed by 2 bases and V by 3 bases; bases with no gene match: 1. The CDR3 nucleotides read TGTGCCAGTAGTATGGGACAGCCCTACGAGCAGTACTTC. Amino acids: CASSMGQPYEQYF. Based on the CDR3 plus reference TRBV19 and TRBJ2-7, the full variable domain is DGGITQSPKYLFRKEGQNVTLSCEQNLNHDAMYWYRQDPGQGLRLIYYSQIVNDFQKGDIAEGYSVSREKKESFPLTVTSAQKNPTAFYLCASSMGQPYEQYFGPGTRLTVT.